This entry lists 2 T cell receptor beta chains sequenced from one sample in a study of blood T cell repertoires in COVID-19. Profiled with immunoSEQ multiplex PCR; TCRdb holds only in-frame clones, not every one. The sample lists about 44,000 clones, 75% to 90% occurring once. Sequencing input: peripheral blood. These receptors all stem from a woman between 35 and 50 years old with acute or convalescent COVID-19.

CDR3 sequence (DNA): TGTGCCAGCAGCCCCGGGACAGGGCGGGGAAACTATGGCTACACCTTC. Residues: CASSPGTGRGNYGYTF. The chain employs TRBV7-2 and TRBJ1-2, with 9 bases matching TRBD1. J lost 2 bases, V lost 5 bases, and 9 bases had no gene match. The CDR3 contains 16 residues. In germline, CDR1 is SGHTA, CDR2 FQGNSA.

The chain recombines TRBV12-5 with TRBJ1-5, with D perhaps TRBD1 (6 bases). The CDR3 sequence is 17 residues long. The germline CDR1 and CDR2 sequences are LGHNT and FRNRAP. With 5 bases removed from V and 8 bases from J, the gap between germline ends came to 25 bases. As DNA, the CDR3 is TGTGCTAGTGGTGTCTCGGGAGGGGGGGGCGGCGGTGAGCCCCAGCATTTT. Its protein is CASGVSGGGGGGEPQHF.